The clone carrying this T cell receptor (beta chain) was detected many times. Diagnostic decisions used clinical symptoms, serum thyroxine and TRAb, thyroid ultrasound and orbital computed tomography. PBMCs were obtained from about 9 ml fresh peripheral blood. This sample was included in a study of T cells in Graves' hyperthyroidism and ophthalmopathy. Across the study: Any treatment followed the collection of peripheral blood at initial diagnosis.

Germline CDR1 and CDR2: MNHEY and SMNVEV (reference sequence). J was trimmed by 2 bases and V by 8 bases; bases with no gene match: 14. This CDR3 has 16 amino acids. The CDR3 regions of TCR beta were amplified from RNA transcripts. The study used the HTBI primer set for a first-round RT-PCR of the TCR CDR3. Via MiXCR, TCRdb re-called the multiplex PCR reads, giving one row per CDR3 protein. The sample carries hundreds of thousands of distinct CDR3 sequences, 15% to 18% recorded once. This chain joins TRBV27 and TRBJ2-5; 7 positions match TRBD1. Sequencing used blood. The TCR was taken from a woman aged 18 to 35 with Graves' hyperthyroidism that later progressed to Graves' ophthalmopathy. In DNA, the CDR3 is TGTGCCAGCGCCCTTTGGAAAGGGGGCCTTCAAGAGACCCAGTACTTC. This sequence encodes CASALWKGGLQETQYF.